This TCR beta chain was found in a study of regulatory T cells in long-lasting Graves disease. This CDR3 is built from 17 residues. Per germline, CDR1 SEHNR and CDR2 FQNEAQ (reference sequence). Trimming took 2 bases from V and 2 from J; bases not matched to a gene: 4. Time point denoted: newly diagnosed GD, antithyroid drugs for less than 3 months. PBMC RNA served as the TCR library source. Libraries of TCR beta came from iRepertoire HTBI primers plus Arm-PCR of CDR3 regions. TCRdb ran MiXCR on the multiplex PCR reads and lists one entry per CDR3 protein. The sample gives around 450,000 distinct CDR3 sequences, about 15% of which show up once; approximately 15% is in the top ten. The same specimen was also included in a second study, on T cells in Graves' hyperthyroidism and ophthalmopathy.

The rearrangement joins TRBV7-9 to TRBJ2-1, with 12 bases identical to TRBD1. The sample here was peripheral blood mononuclear cells (PBMCs), taken at new diagnosis, from a patient treated with antithyroid drugs. The sequence was obtained from a woman aged 25 to 39 with Graves disease. The CDR3 spells CASSLPRDRGPYNEQFF. The CDR3 bases are TGTGCCAGCAGCTTACCCCGGGACAGGGGGCCCTACAATGAGCAGTTCTTC.